The rows below give T cell receptor beta chains drawn from one sample of a study of T cell changes during pregnancy in multiple sclerosis. The protocol was immunoSEQ multiplex PCR, while the TCRdb copy is restricted to in-frame clones and leaves out a portion. The table has approximately 40,000 clones, 92% seen once. The material was CD4+ T cells from peripheral blood mononuclear cells, obtained in the third trimester of pregnancy. These receptors came from a female donor with multiple sclerosis, enrolled in a pregnancy study. The CDR3 runs from the conserved cysteine through the conserved F or W. A D gene is named only where the DNA matches it firmly. Only part of the rows carry a size: once, few, many, or a class if the clone is expanded.

size	D	V	J	DNA	CDR3
NA	TRBD2	TRBV7-2	TRBJ2-5	TGTGCCAGCAGCCACCAGACTAGCCAAAGCCAAGAGACCCAGTACTTC	CASSHQTSQSQETQYF
NA	TRBD1	TRBV7-6	TRBJ1-5	TGTGCCAGCAGCGCGGACAGGGGCGGTCAGCCCCAGCATTTT	CASSADRGGQPQHF
NA	NA	TRBV4-1	TRBJ2-1	TGCGCCAGCAGCCTGATCATTCCCGGGACAACCTACAATGAGCAGTTCTTC	CASSLIIPGTTYNEQFF
NA	TRBD2	TRBV10-1	TRBJ2-1	TGCGCCAGCAGTGAGATCAGCGGGAGGCTGTTCTTC	CASSEISGRLFF
NA	TRBD1	TRBV10-3	TRBJ1-2	TGTGCCATCAGTGAAACCGGGACAGGGAGTGGGAGCTATGGCTACACCTTC	CAISETGTGSGSYGYTF
few	NA	TRBV28	TRBJ1-1	TGTGCCAGCAGTTTCGAGCGGCGGGCTTTCTTT	CASSFERRAFF
NA	NA	TRBV5-1	TRBJ1-1	TGCGCCAGCAGCCCAGGACAAGGGAACACTGAAGCTTTCTTT	CASSPGQGNTEAFF
NA	NA	TRBV5-1	TRBJ2-5	TGCGCCAGCAGCTTGACTACAGAGACCCAGTACTTC	CASSLTTETQYF
NA	NA	TRBV2	TRBJ1-2	TGTGCCAGCAGTGACAGGGTAATTTATGGCTACACCTTC	CASSDRVIYGYTF
once	TRBD2	TRBV7-3	TRBJ2-1	TGTGCCAGCAGCCGTTCAAGCGGGAGGCCCAACAATGAGCAGTTCTTC	CASSRSSGRPNNEQFF
few	NA	TRBV2	TRBJ1-1	TGTGCCAGCAGTGACCGTCTATCCATGAACACTGAAGCTTTCTTT	CASSDRLSMNTEAFF